This T cell receptor (beta chain) was identified in a study of cytomegalovirus exposure and HLA in healthy donors. Whole-study findings and limits: Rare TCR sequences predominated, though certain public TCRs were found in many donors. There were some 150 TCR beta chains listed as cytomegalovirus-associated. Productive status was seen about 90% or about 30% of the time for most TCR beta V segments in an earlier analysis. Apparent HLA restriction characterized most CMV-associated TCR beta chains in a later analysis.

Comments on this clone: Its antigen is not identified.

PCR involved 60 Vbeta and 13 Jbeta primers. Repertoires were generated with immunoSEQ multiplex PCR, while TCRdb's copy carries only in-frame clones and drops some. Seen here are 90,000 to 130,000 clones, approximately 80% observed once, and the top ten hold almost 3%. In germline, CDR1 is SGDLS, CDR2 YYNGEE. The CDR3 consists of 15 residues. Deletions cut 3 bases from V and 2 bases from J, with 12 bases between. The sequence derives from a woman younger than 30 in good health and CMV-seropositive. The sample taken for sequencing was PBMCs. The rearrangement uses TRBV9 and TRBJ2-1; the D is unclear. The CDR3 DNA is TGTGCCAGCAGCGGCGCCGTAACCCCCTACAATGAGCAGTTCTTC. Encoded protein: CASSGAVTPYNEQFF.